Presented here are 2 T cell receptor beta chains from one specimen sequenced in a study of blood T cell repertoires in COVID-19 (TCRdb year 2020). Libraries were built with the immunoSEQ multiplex PCR assay. Held by TCRdb, this immuneACCESS table contains in-frame sequences only and omits some clones. Under half of the omission traces to an unresolved V gene where checked; the cause of the rest is unknown. This sample has around 46,000 clones in its table, and approximately 89% of those were observed once. The top ten clonotypes cover 16% of the sample. The sequencing input was peripheral blood. These TCRs come from a man in his 60s with active or convalescent COVID-19.

The V gene is TRBV12-3 or TRBV12-4, the J gene TRBJ1-5, with 9 bases identical to TRBD1. This CDR3 comprises 13 residues. V lost 5 bases to trimming and J lost 7 bases; unmatched junction nucleotides: 3. The CDR3 region is CASSRDRAQPQHF. The DNA for the CDR3 is TGTGCCAGCAGTCGGGACAGGGCCCAGCCCCAGCATTTT.

This chain links TRBV7-8 with TRBJ2-5; unclear D gene. The V end lost 5 bases, the J end lost 5 bases, and 9 bases lay between the germline ends. This CDR3 comprises 12 residues. CDR1 is SGHVS and CDR2 is FQNEAQ in the germline V gene. The CDR3 loop reads CASSLSLETQYF. CDR3 DNA: TGTGCCAGCAGCCTAAGCCTTGAGACCCAGTACTTC.